The next 6 T cell receptor beta chains were all read from a single sample in a study of shared clonotypes between healthy human individuals (dated by TCRdb to 2020 to 2022). Libraries were constructed by the immunoSEQ multiplex PCR assay. As stored in TCRdb, this immuneACCESS dataset retains in-frame rearrangements with V and J assigned. A fraction of the clones does not appear; measured against another copy, unresolved V genes explain less than half of the discrepancy, and the remainder lacks a known reason. The sample records around 550,000 clones, 95% to 97% of which are singletons. About 0.064% of the sample belongs to the ten largest clones. Sequenced material: naive CD4+ T cells sorted from blood. Interpreted using the paper, the cell subset or site label stands for: CD45RA+ positively selected. Receptor source: a woman between 25 and 40 years old in good health.

This chain joins TRBV10-3 and TRBJ2-3; 10 bases map to TRBD2. Trimming cost V 2 bases and J 3 bases; bases outside gene matches: 5. The CDR3 totals 16 residues. The V gene's germline CDR1 is ENHRY and CDR2 SYGVKD. The CDR3 coding sequence is TGTGCCATCAGTGAGGGTCTAGCGGGAGTAACAGATACGCAGTATTTT. It specifies CAISEGLAGVTDTQYF.

J is TRBJ2-1 and V is TRBV6-5, with 9 positions matching TRBD2. There are 15 residues in the CDR3. J was trimmed by 5 bases and V by 2 bases; bases with no gene match: 4. Germline V lookup: CDR1 MNHEY, CDR2 SVGAGI. CDR3 bases: TGTGCCAGCAGTTACGGCGGGAGGGCCGACAATGAGCAGTTCTTC. It translates to CASSYGGRADNEQFF.

The rearrangement uses TRBV7-8 and TRBJ2-7, with D uncertain. V lost 5 bases and J lost 2, with 19 bases in between. Germline CDR1 is SGHVS and CDR2 is FQNEAQ. The CDR3 length is 16 residues. CDR3 in DNA: TGTGCCAGCAGCCCGCCGAGACGGGTCAGCACCTACGAGCAGTACTTC. This codes for CASSPPRRVSTYEQYF.

The chain couples TRBV10-2 to TRBJ2-3; TRBD1 aligns across 9 bases. This CDR3 has 18 residues. V lost 4 bases, J lost 2 bases, and 13 bases stayed unmatched. CDR1 and CDR2 (germline): WSHSY, SAAADI. CDR3: CASSAAATGGRHTDTQYF. CDR3 nucleotide sequence: TGCGCCAGCAGTGCTGCGGCTACAGGGGGCAGACACACAGATACGCAGTATTTT.

V gene TRBV6-1 combines with J gene TRBJ2-7, with D perhaps assigned TRBD1 or TRBD2 (6 bases each). The CDR3 is made up of 14 amino acids. The V end was cut by 6 bases, the J end by 3 bases, with 15 bases between. CDR1 and CDR2 from the germline V gene are MNHNS and SASEGT. The CDR3 is CASRRGGTLYEQYF. The CDR3 nucleotides read TGTGCCAGCAGAAGAGGGGGGACGCTCTACGAGCAGTACTTC.

This chain joins TRBV7-2 and TRBJ1-1, with D possibly TRBD1 on 5 matching bases. There are 13 residues in the CDR3. Per germline, CDR1 SGHTA and CDR2 FQGNSA. V lost 3 bases to trimming and J lost 4 bases, with 9 bases between them. The CDR3 here is CASSFGGITEAFF. The CDR3 nucleotides are TGTGCCAGCAGCTTCGGGGGGATCACTGAAGCTTTCTTT.